Included here is one T cell receptor (beta chain) sequence, with context. TCRdb reprocessed the 5' RACE reads and reports one entry per CDR3 protein, with no DNA. The table for this sample gives some 160,000 distinct CDR3 sequences. The CDR3 runs to 15 residues. Germline V gene lookup returns CDR1 MNHNS and CDR2 SASEGT. The entry originates in a study of monozygotic twins with inflammatory bowel disease. The sample consisted of blood. This sequence joins TRBV6-1 and TRBJ2-1; checking the TCRdb D call of TRBD1 is not possible without DNA. This sequence originates from a human donor with ulcerative colitis or Crohn's disease, or a healthy co-twin of an affected twin (not recorded which). The CDR3 sequence: CASSELPGSYNEQFF.